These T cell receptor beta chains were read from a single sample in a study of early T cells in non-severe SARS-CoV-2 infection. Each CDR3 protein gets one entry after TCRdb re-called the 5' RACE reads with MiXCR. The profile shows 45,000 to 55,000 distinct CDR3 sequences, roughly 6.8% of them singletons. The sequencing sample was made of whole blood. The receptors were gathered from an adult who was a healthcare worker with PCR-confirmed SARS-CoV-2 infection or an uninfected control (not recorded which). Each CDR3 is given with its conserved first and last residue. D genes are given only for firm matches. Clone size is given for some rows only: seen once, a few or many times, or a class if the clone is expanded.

CDR3 DNA: TGTGCCAGCAGTTACTCGGACAGGGGAGGATATGGCTACACCTTC; CDR3 protein: CASSYSDRGGYGYTF; J gene: TRBJ1-2; V gene: TRBV6-2/TRBV6-3; clone size: many; D gene: TRBD1
CDR3 DNA: TGTGCCAGCAGCCCCCGCGGGACCCGGAATCTGGATACGCAGTATTTT; CDR3 protein: CASSPRGTRNLDTQYF; J gene: TRBJ2-3; V gene: TRBV7-9; clone size: few; D gene: NA
CDR3 DNA: TGTGCCAGCAGCTTGGACAGGAGAACCTCTACTAGCGGGGGGACCTCTAGCACAGATACGCAGTATTTT; CDR3 protein: CASSLDRRTSTSGGTSSTDTQYF; J gene: TRBJ2-3; V gene: TRBV5-5; clone size: medium-sized; D gene: TRBD2
CDR3 DNA: TGTGCCAGCAGCCCTCAGGGGAGGAATGAAAAACTGTTTTTT; CDR3 protein: CASSPQGRNEKLFF; J gene: TRBJ1-4; V gene: TRBV7-2; clone size: many; D gene: NA
CDR3 DNA: TGCGCCAGCAGCTTGGCCGGGAGCTCCTACGAGCAGTACTTC; CDR3 protein: CASSLAGSSYEQYF; J gene: TRBJ2-7; V gene: TRBV5-1; clone size: few; D gene: NA
CDR3 DNA: TGTGCCAGTGGGGGCAGATTCTACGAGCAGTACTTC; CDR3 protein: CASGGRFYEQYF; J gene: TRBJ2-7; V gene: TRBV3-1; clone size: few; D gene: NA
CDR3 DNA: TGCGCCAGCAGTGATCTGACAGTAGACCAGCCCCAGCATTTT; CDR3 protein: CASSDLTVDQPQHF; J gene: TRBJ1-5; V gene: TRBV10-2; clone size: NA; D gene: NA
CDR3 DNA: TGCAGCGTCGAGGGGCAGGGTGGAAACACCATATATTTT; CDR3 protein: CSVEGQGGNTIYF; J gene: TRBJ1-3; V gene: TRBV20-1; clone size: many; D gene: NA
CDR3 DNA: TGTGCCAGTTGGGGACAGGGGGAGATGAACACTGAAGCTTTCTTT; CDR3 protein: CASWGQGEMNTEAFF; J gene: TRBJ1-1; V gene: TRBV28; clone size: few; D gene: TRBD1
CDR3 DNA: TGTGCCATTCGACAGCCACCTACTGACGAGCAGTACTTC; CDR3 protein: CAIRQPPTDEQYF; J gene: TRBJ2-7; V gene: TRBV10-3; clone size: many; D gene: NA
CDR3 DNA: TGTGCCAGCAGCCACAGCGGGAGTGGTGAAAAACTGTTTTTT; CDR3 protein: CASSHSGSGEKLFF; J gene: TRBJ1-4; V gene: TRBV12-3/TRBV12-4; clone size: many; D gene: NA
CDR3 DNA: TGTGCCAGCAGCCTAGGAGGTGTGGGAAGGACCGGGGAGCTGTTTTTT; CDR3 protein: CASSLGGVGRTGELFF; J gene: TRBJ2-2; V gene: TRBV9; clone size: many; D gene: NA
CDR3 DNA: TGTGCCACCAGCAAGAACTTGGGACAGTGGAATTCACCCCTCCACTTT; CDR3 protein: CATSKNLGQWNSPLHF; J gene: TRBJ1-6; V gene: TRBV15; clone size: NA; D gene: TRBD1
CDR3 DNA: TGTGCCAGCAGTCAATCCGAGGGGTACACCGGGGAGCTGTTTTTT; CDR3 protein: CASSQSEGYTGELFF; J gene: TRBJ2-2; V gene: TRBV6-5; clone size: many; D gene: NA
CDR3 DNA: TGCAGTGCTAGAGATTCGGAAGGGGACTACGTTTACGAGCAGTACTTC; CDR3 protein: CSARDSEGDYVYEQYF; J gene: TRBJ2-7; V gene: TRBV20-1; clone size: few; D gene: TRBD2
CDR3 DNA: TGTGCCAGCAGTTTAGGGGACAGGGTGACCGGGGAGCTGTTTTTT; CDR3 protein: CASSLGDRVTGELFF; J gene: TRBJ2-2; V gene: TRBV12-3/TRBV12-4; clone size: few; D gene: TRBD1
CDR3 DNA: TGTGCCAGCAGCCTAAGACTAGCGGTCCGAGAGACCCAGTACTTC; CDR3 protein: CASSLRLAVRETQYF; J gene: TRBJ2-5; V gene: TRBV14; clone size: many; D gene: TRBD2
CDR3 DNA: TGTGCCAGCGGGGGGACACGCTCCGGCGAGCAGTACTTC; CDR3 protein: CASGGTRSGEQYF; J gene: TRBJ2-7; V gene: TRBV6-1; clone size: few; D gene: NA
CDR3 DNA: TGTGCCAGCAGTTTGGAGGCAGGCTATGGCTACACCTTC; CDR3 protein: CASSLEAGYGYTF; J gene: TRBJ1-2; V gene: TRBV27; clone size: many; D gene: NA
CDR3 DNA: TGTGCCAGCAGCCTTACCGGGACTAGCGGGGGATCCTACGAGCAGTACTTC; CDR3 protein: CASSLTGTSGGSYEQYF; J gene: TRBJ2-7; V gene: TRBV7-2; clone size: NA; D gene: TRBD2
CDR3 DNA: TGTGCCAGCAACCCCCAAGGTGGTACGCAGTATTTT; CDR3 protein: CASNPQGGTQYF; J gene: TRBJ2-3; V gene: TRBV7-9; clone size: few; D gene: NA
CDR3 DNA: TGTGCCACCACGTTACAGGGGTCTTCACACGAGCAGTACTTC; CDR3 protein: CATTLQGSSHEQYF; J gene: TRBJ2-7; V gene: TRBV19; clone size: NA; D gene: TRBD1
CDR3 DNA: TGTGCCAGCACAGGGCCTGGAAACACCATATATTTT; CDR3 protein: CASTGPGNTIYF; J gene: TRBJ1-3; V gene: TRBV12-3/TRBV12-4; clone size: many; D gene: NA
CDR3 DNA: TGTGCCAGCAGCGTAGGGACAGGGAATGAGCAGTTCTTC; CDR3 protein: CASSVGTGNEQFF; J gene: TRBJ2-1; V gene: TRBV9; clone size: many; D gene: TRBD1
CDR3 DNA: TGTGCCAGCAGTTTAAGATTGGCCAGAGAAAAAGAGACCCAGTACTTC; CDR3 protein: CASSLRLAREKETQYF; J gene: TRBJ2-5; V gene: TRBV12-3/TRBV12-4; clone size: many; D gene: NA
CDR3 DNA: TGTGCCAGCAGTTACGCGAATGAGCAGTTCTTC; CDR3 protein: CASSYANEQFF; J gene: TRBJ2-1; V gene: TRBV6-2/TRBV6-3; clone size: few; D gene: NA
CDR3 DNA: TGTGCCACGACAGCCGCAATGAACACTGAAGCTTTCTTT; CDR3 protein: CATTAAMNTEAFF; J gene: TRBJ1-1; V gene: TRBV10-3; clone size: many; D gene: NA
CDR3 DNA: TGTGCCAGCAGTGACCAGGAGACAGATACGCAGTATTTT; CDR3 protein: CASSDQETDTQYF; J gene: TRBJ2-3; V gene: TRBV6-4; clone size: many; D gene: NA
CDR3 DNA: TGCAGTGCTAGAGATTCCCCAGAGGGCTCTATAAGCAATCAGCCCCAGCATTTT; CDR3 protein: CSARDSPEGSISNQPQHF; J gene: TRBJ1-5; V gene: TRBV20-1; clone size: many; D gene: NA
CDR3 DNA: TGTGCCAGCAGCTCAGTGAGGGGTATTAGCACAGATACGCAGTATTTT; CDR3 protein: CASSSVRGISTDTQYF; J gene: TRBJ2-3; V gene: TRBV11-2; clone size: few; D gene: NA
CDR3 DNA: TGCGCCAGCAGCCAAGATTCAGGCGGGGAGACCCAGTACTTC; CDR3 protein: CASSQDSGGETQYF; J gene: TRBJ2-5; V gene: TRBV4-3; clone size: NA; D gene: NA
CDR3 DNA: TGTGCCAGCAGCCTACAGAGGGGTGAGCAGTTCTTC; CDR3 protein: CASSLQRGEQFF; J gene: TRBJ2-1; V gene: TRBV11-1; clone size: few; D gene: NA
CDR3 DNA: TGTGCCAGCAGTGACTCGGGGAATTCACCCCTCCACTTT; CDR3 protein: CASSDSGNSPLHF; J gene: TRBJ1-6; V gene: TRBV6-4; clone size: many; D gene: NA
CDR3 DNA: TGTGCCAGCAGCCATTCTCGATCTGAAGCTTTCTTT; CDR3 protein: CASSHSRSEAFF; J gene: TRBJ1-1; V gene: TRBV7-9; clone size: few; D gene: NA
CDR3 DNA: TGCGCCAGCAGCCAAGGGGCTATAGGGCCGAACACTGAAGCTTTCTTT; CDR3 protein: CASSQGAIGPNTEAFF; J gene: TRBJ1-1; V gene: TRBV4-3; clone size: few; D gene: NA
CDR3 DNA: TGCAGTGCTAGAGATGCCGGACAGGTTAAAGAGACCCAGTACTTC; CDR3 protein: CSARDAGQVKETQYF; J gene: TRBJ2-5; V gene: TRBV20-1; clone size: many; D gene: TRBD1
CDR3 DNA: TGTGCCAGCAGTTCCTCAGGACAGGGGACTCAGCCCCAGCATTTT; CDR3 protein: CASSSSGQGTQPQHF; J gene: TRBJ1-5; V gene: TRBV6-6; clone size: NA; D gene: TRBD1
CDR3 DNA: TGCAGTGCTAGAGATTTTAGGGGACCACCCTCCAGAAACATTCAGTACTTC; CDR3 protein: CSARDFRGPPSRNIQYF; J gene: TRBJ2-4; V gene: TRBV20-1; clone size: many; D gene: NA
CDR3 DNA: TGTGCCAGCAGTTTACTAGGTCTATCGATCAATGAGCAGTTCTTC; CDR3 protein: CASSLLGLSINEQFF; J gene: TRBJ2-1; V gene: TRBV6-2/TRBV6-3; clone size: NA; D gene: NA
CDR3 DNA: TGCAGCGGTTCACAGGATTCCACCGGGGAGCTGTTTTTT; CDR3 protein: CSGSQDSTGELFF; J gene: TRBJ2-2; V gene: TRBV29-1; clone size: NA; D gene: NA
CDR3 DNA: TGTGCCAGCAGCTCCCGGGGGATCGCTGAAGCTTTCTTT; CDR3 protein: CASSSRGIAEAFF; J gene: TRBJ1-1; V gene: TRBV7-6; clone size: many; D gene: NA
CDR3 DNA: TGTGCCAGCAGCCCCCTAGGCACTGAAGCTTTCTTT; CDR3 protein: CASSPLGTEAFF; J gene: TRBJ1-1; V gene: TRBV11-2; clone size: NA; D gene: NA
CDR3 DNA: TGTGCCAGCAGCAAAGATAGGGTACAACCCGGGGAGCTGTTTTTT; CDR3 protein: CASSKDRVQPGELFF; J gene: TRBJ2-2; V gene: TRBV21-1; clone size: many; D gene: NA
CDR3 DNA: TGTGCCAGCAGCCAAGGACAGCAGAACACTGAAGCTTTCTTT; CDR3 protein: CASSQGQQNTEAFF; J gene: TRBJ1-1; V gene: TRBV3-1; clone size: NA; D gene: NA
CDR3 DNA: TGCGCCAGCGCCGATCTAGCGGGGGGGCGTGATACGCAGTATTTT; CDR3 protein: CASADLAGGRDTQYF; J gene: TRBJ2-3; V gene: TRBV5-1; clone size: NA; D gene: TRBD2
CDR3 DNA: TGTGCCAGCAGCTCCTGGGAGGGACAGGGAATTATGAACACTGAAGCTTTCTTT; CDR3 protein: CASSSWEGQGIMNTEAFF; J gene: TRBJ1-1; V gene: TRBV7-9; clone size: many; D gene: TRBD1
CDR3 DNA: TGTGCCAGCAGCCAAGATAGGGGATACACAGATACGCAGTATTTT; CDR3 protein: CASSQDRGYTDTQYF; J gene: TRBJ2-3; V gene: TRBV4-2; clone size: few; D gene: NA
CDR3 DNA: TGTGCCAGCAGCCCCACCGAGGCGCGGGGGGAAGAGACCCAGTACTTC; CDR3 protein: CASSPTEARGEETQYF; J gene: TRBJ2-5; V gene: TRBV11-2; clone size: many; D gene: TRBD2
CDR3 DNA: TGTGCCAGCAGTTCCTATATGAACACTGAAGCTTTCTTT; CDR3 protein: CASSSYMNTEAFF; J gene: TRBJ1-1; V gene: TRBV12-3/TRBV12-4; clone size: NA; D gene: NA
CDR3 DNA: TGTGCCAGCAGTTTCGGTAGCGGGGGTGAGCAGTTCTTC; CDR3 protein: CASSFGSGGEQFF; J gene: TRBJ2-1; V gene: TRBV27; clone size: many; D gene: TRBD2
CDR3 DNA: TGCGCCAGCAGTGAGAGAGAGGACAGGGATTCCGGGGAGCTGTTTTTT; CDR3 protein: CASSEREDRDSGELFF; J gene: TRBJ2-2; V gene: TRBV10-1; clone size: many; D gene: TRBD1
CDR3 DNA: TGTGCCAGCAGCTTTGTGAGGGTGGATGGCTACACCTTC; CDR3 protein: CASSFVRVDGYTF; J gene: TRBJ1-2; V gene: TRBV7-9; clone size: few; D gene: NA
CDR3 DNA: TGTGCCAGCAGCCAAGAATGGGGGGGCACGAGTGAAAAACTGTTTTTT; CDR3 protein: CASSQEWGGTSEKLFF; J gene: TRBJ1-4; V gene: TRBV14; clone size: few; D gene: NA
CDR3 DNA: TGTGCCACCAGCAGAGATTGGACAGCCAATGAAGCTTTCTTT; CDR3 protein: CATSRDWTANEAFF; J gene: TRBJ1-1; V gene: TRBV15; clone size: NA; D gene: NA
CDR3 DNA: TGTGCCAGCAGCCCAGAACTAGCGGGGGGTCTCCTTGCAGATACGCAGTATTTT; CDR3 protein: CASSPELAGGLLADTQYF; J gene: TRBJ2-3; V gene: TRBV7-2; clone size: many; D gene: TRBD2